This T cell receptor beta chain derives from a study of T cells in Graves' hyperthyroidism and ophthalmopathy. A note on this clonotype: Antigen specificity is unknown.

This CDR3 spans 13 amino acids. Trimming left V 4 bases short and J 3 bases short, with 10 bases between. Germline V gene data show CDR1 as SGHDT and CDR2 as YYEEEE. The TCR beta CDR3 regions underwent amplification using RNA transcripts as the source. When the TCR CDR3 underwent first-round RT-PCR, the HTBI primer set was used. Each CDR3 protein gets one entry after TCRdb re-called the multiplex PCR reads with MiXCR. The sample records hundreds of thousands of distinct CDR3 sequences, under 25% being singletons. Findings and limits, study-wide: Most expanded thyroid clonotypes above 0.001 recurred in blood.

J is TRBJ2-5 and V is TRBV5-6; TRBD1 might be the D (6 bases). This clonotype was sampled from a young man with Graves' ophthalmopathy. The sample was blood. The CDR3 sequence is CASSRTAEETQYF. The CDR3 nucleotides are TGTGCCAGCAGCAGGACAGCTGAAGAGACCCAGTACTTC.